The present entry profiles one T cell receptor (beta chain) with its context. This clone's antigen is unknown. No quality values exist for individual bases; no much larger clone is one base distant. The data were obtained in a study of lymphopenia after photon versus proton radiotherapy (dated by TCRdb to about 2019). Study-level background: The immunological effects of photon versus proton radiation therapy were compared in patients with gastrointestinal tumors who developed high-grade lymphopenia. The 20 or so patients in the cohort had gastrointestinal tumors, were treated with either photon or proton therapy, and subsequently developed lymphopenia. The study aimed to characterize how the two radiation modalities differ in their impact on the immune system. The full study reports these points: Proton-treated patients stayed relatively stable during treatment, while photon-treated patients lost naive T cells and TCR diversity and gained effector/memory populations. The survival association was examined only in patients who died, and the authors described better survival with proton therapy as a possibility, not as a demonstrated result. After the lymphocyte count nadir, photon-treated repertoires showed oligoclonal expansion, especially of CD8+ Temra cells, which drove the drop in diversity. Across the cohort, among patients who died, a greater drop in TCR diversity after the nadir was inversely correlated with overall survival time.

Receptor libraries were prepared by the immunoSEQ multiplex PCR assay. Alongside multiparametric flow cytometry, deep sequencing of rearranged TCR beta loci was used to profile the T cell repertoires. Imported from immuneACCESS, the table was reduced by TCRdb to in-frame sequences with V and J called. These copies leave out some clones; in studies compared against another copy, an unresolved V gene accounts for under half, and the cause of the remainder is not known. The sample includes about 40,000 clones, with about 85% observed a single time. The ten largest clones capture about 24% of the sample. The CDR3 measures 13 amino acids from cysteine to phenylalanine. Of the read, only the CDR3 DNA is kept; its 39 bases are in frame from base 1. CDR1 and CDR2 (SQVTM, ANQGSEA) derive from the germline V gene. The junction shows trimming of 5 bases on V and 2 bases on J, and the gene matches do not reach 4 bases of it.

The chain links TRBV29-1 with TRBJ2-3; 7 junctional bases match TRBD2. The material sequenced was peripheral blood, taken from a patient treated with proton-based radiotherapy. This TCR was sampled from a woman in her seventies with pancreatic cancer. The nucleotide sequence is given as TGCAGCGTTCTGGGGGGGAACACAGATACGCAGTATTTT. Protein translation: CSVLGGNTDTQYF.